Given below is one T cell receptor (beta chain) in context. Its antigen is unknown. This entry is derived from a study of shared clonotypes between healthy human individuals. The study, taken as a whole, reports: With few donors, the genetic and exposure-history diversity represented was limited. Sampling involved blood alone; tissue repertoires likely differ. Inspection by rarefaction showed sorted-subset sequencing to be incomplete despite large depth.

The table came from immunoSEQ multiplex PCR; TCRdb's copy has only in-frame clones and leaves some out. The table lists about 2 million clones, just under 95% of them singletons. V was cut by 6 bases and J by 0 bases, with 9 bases left in between. The CDR3 runs to 13 residues. Germline lookup yields CDR1 MNHNS and CDR2 SASEGT. The naive CD8 fraction comprised CD45RO-negative cells positively selected for CCR7 and excluded terminally differentiated effector memory CD45RA+ cells. Sequencing used naive CD8+ T cells sorted from blood. The V and J genes are TRBV6-1 and TRBJ2-7; the D gene is possibly TRBD2 (6 bases). The sequence derives from a man aged 18 to 30 in good health. The CDR3 spells CASSGGPSYEQYF. The CDR3 DNA reads TGTGCCAGCAGCGGGGGTCCCTCCTACGAGCAGTACTTC.